What follows are 16 T cell receptor beta chains derived from one specimen sequenced in a study of CD8+ T cells in alopecia areata. Sequencing relied on a cDNA template that was reverse transcribed from extracted RNA. Assay used: immunoSEQ multiplex PCR; TCRdb lists only in-frame clones, some missing. The sample contains more than 90,000 clones, roughly two thirds of which appear only once. The sequencing input was CD4+ T cells sorted from blood. Receptors originate from a human donor in good health.

The chain carries TRBV18 and TRBJ1-1, with 7 positions matching TRBD1. The V segment lost 3 bases and the J segment 6 bases; nucleotides outside the gene matches: 13. This CDR3 comprises 16 residues. Germline loops: CDR1 KGHSH, CDR2 LQKENI. The CDR3 sequence: CASSPSSTGMGPEAFF. DNA of the CDR3: TGTGCCAGCTCACCCAGCTCGACAGGGATGGGACCTGAAGCTTTCTTT.

This clone was seen a single time. The CDR3 bases are TGTGCCAGCAGTTTAGGCCACCAGGGCGGGGAGCTGTTTTTT. Protein sequence: CASSLGHQGGELFF. The chain is built from TRBV27 and TRBJ2-2, with D possibly matching TRBD1 (5 bases). The germline CDR1 and CDR2 sequences are MNHEY and SMNVEV (reference sequence). The CDR3 extends over 14 amino acids. Deletions cut 2 bases from V and 7 bases from J, with 11 bases between.

The chain carries TRBV18 and TRBJ1-2; D unresolved. Germline values: CDR1 KGHSH, CDR2 LQKENI. V gave up 1 base and J gave up 2 bases, with 5 bases separating them. The CDR3 runs 13 residues. The CDR3 loop is CASSPQGNYGYTF. DNA for the CDR3: TGTGCCAGCTCACCACAGGGAAACTATGGCTACACCTTC.

The rearrangement joins TRBV29-1 to TRBJ1-1, with D unclear. This CDR3 has 10 amino acids. Deletions cut 4 bases from V and 6 bases from J, with 6 bases between. Germline V gives CDR1 SQVTM, CDR2 ANQGSEA. The CDR3 DNA is TGCAGCGTTGTTTCCCCTGAAGCTTTCTTT. Amino acids: CSVVSPEAFF. Full variable domain (rest looked up from reference TRBV29-1 and TRBJ1-1): SAVISQKPSRDICQRGTSLTIQCQVDSQVTMMFWYRQQPGQSLTLIATANQGSEATYESGFVIDKFPISRPNLTFSTLTVSNMSPEDSSIYLCSVVSPEAFFGQGTRLTVV.

The chain recombines TRBV21-1 with TRBJ1-5; the D call of TRBD1 is as the table states it, not checked on the DNA. TRBV21-1 corresponds to a pseudogene. The length of the CDR3 is 15 residues. CDR3 nucleotides: TGTGCCAGCCCCCTAGACAGGGTGAGCAATCAGCCCCAGCATTTT. Protein product: CASPLDRVSNQPQHF.

The chain joins TRBV6-5 to TRBJ1-2; possible D gene TRBD1, 5 bases. V gave up 5 bases and J gave up 5 bases, with 15 bases separating them. The CDR3 length is 14 residues. Per the germline V gene, CDR1 is MNHEY and CDR2 is SVGAGI. CDR3 nucleotide sequence: TGTGCCAGCAGTCCCCCCGGGGACCGGTATGGCTACACCTTC. This gives the protein CASSPPGDRYGYTF.

The CDR3 is CAITGGSYEQYF. CDR3 bases: TGTGCCATCACAGGAGGATCCTACGAGCAGTACTTC. The chain recombines TRBV10-3 with TRBJ2-7; a possible D gene is TRBD2 (5 bases). Germline CDR1 ENHRY, CDR2 SYGVKD. The V gene lost 7 bases and the J gene lost 1 base, with 8 bases spanning the gap. This CDR3 region has 12 residues.

A few counts support this clone. The chain uses TRBV7-9 and TRBJ1-1; no clear D gene. V was trimmed by 1 base and J by 4 bases, leaving 10 bases between them. CDR1 and CDR2 (germline): SEHNR, FQNEAQ (reference sequence). The CDR3 has 14 residues. The CDR3 loop is CASSLGVRGTEAFF. In DNA, the CDR3 is TGTGCCAGCAGCTTAGGGGTGCGGGGCACTGAAGCTTTCTTT.

The chain uses TRBV5-4 and TRBJ2-3, with 8 nucleotides matching TRBD2. With V trimmed by 3 bases and J by 2 bases, 11 bases remained unmatched. The CDR3 has 17 residues. Germline assignment: CDR1 SGHNT and CDR2 YYREEE (reference sequence). CDR3 nucleotide sequence: TGTGCCAGCAGCTACACGGGACTAGTGAAGTCCACAGATACGCAGTATTTT. Amino acids: CASSYTGLVKSTDTQYF.

The table lists this clone with a few counts. The rearrangement joins TRBV29-1 to TRBJ1-2; 7 bases are shared with TRBD1. CDR3 length equals 11 residues. The J segment lost 4 bases and the V segment lost 6 bases, leaving 2 bases of the junction unmatched. Germline CDR1 is SQVTM and CDR2 is ANQGSEA. CDR3 coding DNA: TGCAGCGTCGACAGGGTCTATGGCTACACCTTC. It encodes CSVDRVYGYTF.

Only one count was recorded for this clone. The rearrangement joins TRBV5-1 to TRBJ1-1; D is unresolved. V was pared by 4 bases and J by 2 bases, with 12 bases between. The germline CDR1 and CDR2 sequences are SGHRS and YFSETQ. The CDR3 loop spans 14 amino acids. The CDR3 region has the DNA TGCGCCAGCAGCCCAGCCCGGGTTAACACTGAAGCTTTCTTT. It specifies CASSPARVNTEAFF.

This chain uses TRBV30 with TRBJ2-7; D is uncertain. The CDR3 has 11 residues. Germline CDR1 reads GTSNPN; CDR2 reads SVGIG (reference sequence). With 2 bases removed from V and 3 bases from J, the gap between germline ends came to 5 bases. CDR3 protein: CAWSYIYEQYF. The CDR3 DNA sequence: TGTGCCTGGAGTTATATCTACGAGCAGTACTTC.

The gene calls are TRBV2 and TRBJ2-2; D unresolved. The CDR3 runs to 14 residues. V lost 6 bases, J lost 1 base, and 9 bases lay in between. From germline, CDR1 is SNHLY and CDR2 FYNNEI. DNA of the CDR3: TGTGCCAGCAGCCTCTACTTGAACACCGGGGAGCTGTTTTTT. Amino acids: CASSLYLNTGELFF. The variable domain in full, completed from reference TRBV2 and TRBJ2-2, reads EPEVTQTPSHQVTQMGQEVILRCVPISNHLYFYWYRQILGQKVEFLVSFYNNEISEKSEIFDDQFSVERPDGSNFTLKIRSTKLEDSAMYFCASSLYLNTGELFFGEGSRLTVL.

V usage is TRBV5-6 and J usage is TRBJ1-5, with TRBD1 identical over 11 bases. The V and J ends lost 4 bases and 4 bases, in that order; junction bases with no gene match: 1. Looked up from germline, CDR1 is SGHDT and CDR2 is YYEEEE. This CDR3 spans 14 amino acids. CDR3 sequence reads: CASSRDRGNQPQHF. The CDR3, as DNA: TGTGCCAGCAGCCGGGACAGGGGGAATCAGCCCCAGCATTTT.

This clone was picked up a small number of times. The chain joins TRBV6-6 to TRBJ1-2; D is perhaps TRBD1 (6 bases). This CDR3 contains 11 residues. V lost 6 bases, J lost 6 bases, and 8 bases lay in between. Germline CDR1 reads MNHNY; CDR2 reads SVGAGI (reference sequence). The CDR3 is CASRHRDGYTF. The CDR3 coding sequence is TGTGCCAGCAGACACAGGGATGGCTACACCTTC.

The chain employs TRBV5-1 and TRBJ1-4; D is perhaps TRBD1 (5 bases). Germline assignment: CDR1 SGHRS and CDR2 YFSETQ. Trimming removed 0 bases from V and 8 bases from J, with 14 bases in between. CDR3 length equals 15 residues. The CDR3 nucleotides read TGCGCCAGCAGCTTGGCAGGAGACAGAAACGAAAAACTGTTTTTT. It is translated as CASSLAGDRNEKLFF.